The T cell receptor beta chain under discussion was sequenced for a study of cytomegalovirus exposure and HLA in healthy donors. General observations from the study: In a later analysis, a missense DCLRE1C variant was linked to TCR beta V- and J-gene trimming. Rare TCR sequences dominated, though some public TCRs recurred in many donors. Cytomegalovirus-associated TCR beta chains were listed, numbering 150 to 200.

This CDR3 comprises 15 residues. Trimming shortened V by 2 bases and J by 6 bases, and 14 bases separated the two germline ends. Germline assignment: CDR1 ENHRY and CDR2 SYGVKD. The PCR employed 60 Vbeta primers together with 13 Jbeta primers. Generated by immunoSEQ multiplex PCR, the TCRdb table keeps only in-frame clones and is missing some. The table records under 150,000 clones, 75% to 85% of them present only once. Points on this clone: Its specificity is not known.

Input material: PBMCs. This receptor was taken from a man in his thirties or forties in good health and CMV-seronegative. The chain is built from TRBV10-3 and TRBJ2-1; TRBD1 might be the D (5 bases). In DNA form, the CDR3 reads TGTGCCATCAGTGAGGCGCTGCGCAGGGCCAATGAGCAGTTCTTC. It codes for CAISEALRRANEQFF.